A selection of T cell receptor beta chains follows, all from one sample in a study of T-cell reconstitution after alpha-beta-depleted transplantation in children. TCRdb re-analysed the PCR reads in MiXCR, keeping a single row per CDR3 protein. Altogether roughly 500,000 distinct CDR3 sequences are present, 9.5% to 15% being singletons, with the ten largest covering roughly 5.4%. The input for sequencing was PBMCs from the stem cell graft donor, taken from the stem cell graft. These receptors all come from a human donor who donated a stem cell graft to a child with combined immunodeficiency. Each CDR3 is given with its conserved first and last residue. Fields, in order: CDR3 protein, CDR3 DNA, J gene, V gene, D gene, clone size. A D gene is named only where the DNA matches it firmly. Rows give clone size only sometimes, using once, few, many, or a class for an expanded clone.

CATSDGLHGTQYF,TGTGCCACCAGCGATGGATTACATGGGACCCAGTACTTC,TRBJ2-5,TRBV15,.,.
CASSLATPGALEAFF,TGTGCCAGCAGCTTAGCTACTCCCGGGGCCCTTGAAGCTTTCTTT,TRBJ1-1,TRBV7-2,.,many
CASSLEMGRAHEQYF,TGTGCCAGCAGCTTAGAGATGGGCAGGGCCCACGAGCAGTACTTC,TRBJ2-7,TRBV7-2,.,many
CASRPGQNSGNTIYF,TGTGCCAGCAGACCCGGACAGAACTCTGGAAACACCATATATTTT,TRBJ1-3,TRBV6-5,.,few
CASSFPPWVSNEKLFF,TGTGCTAGCAGCTTTCCCCCCTGGGTTTCCAATGAAAAACTGTTTTTT,TRBJ1-4,TRBV7-7,.,.
CSVEPGATRSNEQFF,TGCAGCGTTGAGCCAGGGGCGACCCGCTCCAATGAGCAGTTCTTC,TRBJ2-1,TRBV29-1,.,many
CASSAAPGGGETQYF,TGCGCCTCTTCGGCGGCTCCCGGAGGGGGGGAGACCCAGTACTTC,TRBJ2-5,TRBV4-3,.,.
CSARVWRGGLWEADTQYF,TGCAGTGCTAGAGTTTGGCGGGGGGGCTTGTGGGAAGCAGATACGCAGTATTTT,TRBJ2-3,TRBV20-1,TRBD2,.
CASSDRTGREEQYF,TGTGCCAGCAGTGATCGGACAGGGCGGGAAGAGCAGTACTTC,TRBJ2-7,TRBV25-1,TRBD1,few
CASSSRDENTEAFF,TGTGCCAGCAGCTCGCGGGACGAAAACACTGAAGCTTTCTTT,TRBJ1-1,TRBV28,.,few
CASRFSDTQYF,TGTGCCAGCAGATTTTCAGATACGCAGTATTTT,TRBJ2-3,TRBV28,.,.
CASSPGLAGVPYEQYF,TGTGCCAGCTCACCAGGTCTAGCGGGAGTCCCATACGAGCAGTACTTC,TRBJ2-7,TRBV18,TRBD2,few
CASSLQGLGTDTQYF,TGTGCCAGCAGCTTACAAGGGTTAGGGACAGATACGCAGTATTTT,TRBJ2-3,TRBV7-2,.,many
CATGILNTGELFF,TGTGCCACCGGGATCCTGAACACCGGGGAGCTGTTTTTT,TRBJ2-2,TRBV24-1,.,many
CASSYNPGETQYF,TGTGCCAGCAGTTATAATCCCGGAGAGACCCAGTACTTC,TRBJ2-5,TRBV6-5,.,.
CASSPALANTGELFF,TGTGCCAGCAGCCCTGCGCTAGCCAACACCGGGGAGCTGTTTTTT,TRBJ2-2,TRBV5-6,.,many
CASSLHPSGGMNSYEQYF,TGTGCCAGCAGCCTTCATCCGTCTGGGGGGATGAACAGCTACGAGCAGTACTTC,TRBJ2-7,TRBV11-2,.,.
CASSQGMGRGTGELFF,TGCGCCAGCAGCCAAGGAATGGGACGGGGCACCGGGGAGCTGTTTTTT,TRBJ2-2,TRBV4-1,.,.
CASSPVTSGNRGGNEQFF,TGTGCCAGCTCTCCCGTTACCAGCGGGAACCGGGGGGGTAATGAGCAGTTCTTC,TRBJ2-1,TRBV18,TRBD2,.
CASTLGLPGNEQFF,TGTGCCAGCACCTTAGGGCTTCCTGGGAATGAGCAGTTCTTC,TRBJ2-1,TRBV6-1,.,.
CASSEAGPLNIQYF,TGTGCCAGCTCGGAGGCGGGACCATTAAACATTCAGTACTTC,TRBJ2-4,TRBV12-3/TRBV12-4,.,many
CSATGQANTEAFF,TGCAGTGCTACCGGACAGGCGAACACTGAAGCTTTCTTT,TRBJ1-1,TRBV20-1,TRBD1,many
CASSLRAGGPRFF,TGTGCCAGCAGCTTAAGGGCGGGGGGGCCTCGGTTCTTC,TRBJ2-1,TRBV11-3,TRBD2,few
CASSFGLAGEAYEQYF,TGTGCCAGCTCATTTGGACTAGCGGGAGAGGCCTACGAGCAGTACTTC,TRBJ2-7,TRBV18,TRBD2,.
CASSQGVDSDTQYF,TGTGCCAGCAGCCAAGGGGTAGACTCAGATACGCAGTATTTT,TRBJ2-3,TRBV4-2,.,.
CASSDPGRGGGGNEQFF,TGTGCCAGCAGCGACCCTGGGCGGGGAGGCGGGGGGAATGAGCAGTTCTTC,TRBJ2-1,TRBV9,TRBD2,.
CASSPGPGETDTQYF,TGTGCCAGCTCACCTGGACCTGGCGAGACAGATACGCAGTATTTT,TRBJ2-3,TRBV18,.,few
CASRPVTDTQYF,TGTGCCAGCAGACCAGTCACAGATACGCAGTATTTT,TRBJ2-3,TRBV12-3/TRBV12-4,.,many
CASSDWPGAHNGYTF,TGTGCCAGCAGTGATTGGCCGGGGGCGCATAATGGCTACACCTTC,TRBJ1-2,TRBV2,.,.
CASSYPTTGDTGELFF,TGTGCCAGCAGTTACCCCACGACAGGCGACACCGGGGAGCTGTTTTTT,TRBJ2-2,TRBV6-2/TRBV6-3,.,few
CASTSRWTQANYEQYF,TGTGCCAGCACCTCCCGTTGGACTCAGGCAAACTACGAGCAGTACTTC,TRBJ2-7,TRBV12-3/TRBV12-4,.,.
CSVEDRTSGSYWNNEQFF,TGCAGCGTTGAAGATCGGACTAGCGGGAGTTACTGGAACAATGAGCAGTTCTTC,TRBJ2-1,TRBV29-1,TRBD2,few
CASSQDPVVYEQYF,TGTGCCAGCAGCCAAGACCCGGTTGTCTACGAGCAGTACTTC,TRBJ2-7,TRBV3-1,.,few
CASSQDRGSDFPFF,TGCGCCAGCAGCCAAGATCGGGGTTCGGATTTTCCGTTCTTC,TRBJ2-1,TRBV4-3,.,.
CASRPSTATNTGELFF,TGCGCCAGCAGGCCCTCTACAGCCACGAACACCGGGGAGCTGTTTTTT,TRBJ2-2,TRBV4-3,.,.